Each of the 27 T cell receptor beta chains below was sequenced from the same sample in a study of cytomegalovirus exposure and HLA in healthy donors. Primers: 60 Vbeta forward and 13 Jbeta reverse. TCRdb keeps only in-frame clones here, not all; method: immunoSEQ multiplex PCR. This table holds some 170,000 clones, approximately 74% found once. Sequenced material: PBMCs. The receptors derive from a woman aged 25-40 years in good health and CMV-seronegative.

The CDR3: CASSRQGPYSNQPQHF. The CDR3 DNA reads as TGTGCCAGCAGCCGACAGGGTCCTTATAGCAATCAGCCCCAGCATTTT. The chain couples TRBV2 to TRBJ1-5; TRBD1 matches 7 bases. Germline trimming cut 6 bases from V and 0 bases from J; bases unmatched to any gene: 8. This CDR3 comprises 16 residues. Germline CDR1 and CDR2: SNHLY and FYNNEI.

This clone was detected once. The rearrangement joins TRBV30 to TRBJ1-5; 10 nucleotides line up with TRBD1. V lost 5 bases to trimming and J lost 6 bases; unmatched junction nucleotides: 4. The CDR3 is made up of 13 amino acids. Per germline, CDR1 GTSNPN and CDR2 SVGIG (reference sequence). CDR3 nucleotides: TGTGCCTGGGACAGGGGGCTAGGTCAGCCCCAGCATTTT. Encoded protein: CAWDRGLGQPQHF.

The V call is TRBV5-4, the J call TRBJ2-5, with TRBD1 matching 7 bases. Germline CDR1 SGHNT, CDR2 YYREEE (reference sequence). The CDR3 is 14 residues long. Unmatched junction bases numbered 6, after V lost 5 bases and J lost 2 bases. The CDR3 bases are TGTGCCAGCAGTTCTACAGGGGCTCAAGAGACCCAGTACTTC. Protein sequence: CASSSTGAQETQYF.

The chain uses TRBV6-5 and TRBJ1-6, with D maybe TRBD1 (5 bases). V was pared by 6 bases and J by 6 bases, with 12 bases between. The CDR3 length is 14 residues. Germline CDR1 MNHEY, CDR2 SVGAGI. CDR3 DNA: TGTGCCAGCAGGGCGACAGAAGCTAATTCACCCCTCCACTTT. Its translation: CASRATEANSPLHF.

V usage is TRBV7-9 and J usage is TRBJ2-1, with TRBD2 matching 11 bases. CDR1 SEHNR and CDR2 FQNEAQ come from the germline V gene (reference sequence). The junction had 5 bases not matched to a gene; V was cut back by 3 bases and J by 7 bases. This CDR3 comprises 15 residues. CDR3 in DNA: TGTGCCAGCAGCTTTGGGGTAGCGGGAGGGAATGAGCAGTTCTTC. Its translation is CASSFGVAGGNEQFF.

The chain employs TRBV9 and TRBJ1-2; the D gene is possibly TRBD1 (5 bases). The CDR3 runs 16 residues. CDR1 is SGDLS, CDR2 YYNGEE, per germline. Trimming left V 1 base short and J 6 bases short, with 19 bases between. The CDR3 here is CASSVLQVPFEHGYTF. CDR3 nucleotide sequence: TGTGCCAGCAGCGTACTACAGGTCCCCTTTGAACATGGCTACACCTTC.

The V gene is TRBV19, the J gene TRBJ2-7; TRBD1 agrees at 7 bases. This CDR3 spans 16 amino acids. CDR1 is LNHDA, CDR2 SQIVND, per germline (reference sequence). Trimming cost V 4 bases and J 3 bases; bases outside gene matches: 12. This chain's CDR3 is CASSTTFSGTVYEQYF. The CDR3, as DNA: TGTGCCAGTAGTACCACCTTCTCCGGGACAGTCTACGAGCAGTACTTC. The whole variable domain, filled in from reference TRBV19 and TRBJ2-7, reads DGGITQSPKYLFRKEGQNVTLSCEQNLNHDAMYWYRQDPGQGLRLIYYSQIVNDFQKGDIAEGYSVSREKKESFPLTVTSAQKNPTAFYLCASSTTFSGTVYEQYFGPGTRLTVT.

This clone was seen once. The chain carries TRBV18 and TRBJ2-2; possibly TRBD2 for D (5 bases). Per the germline V gene, CDR1 is KGHSH and CDR2 is LQKENI. The CDR3 is 14 amino acids. The ends were cut back, 4 bases at V and 4 bases at J, with 10 bases in the middle. The CDR3 region has the DNA TGTGCCAGCTCACAACTAGTCTCCACCGGGGAGCTGTTTTTT. The encoded protein is CASSQLVSTGELFF.

V gene TRBV5-6 combines with J gene TRBJ2-1, with 9 bases lining up with TRBD2. The ends lost 6 bases at V and 3 bases at J; junction bases unmatched: 7. Germline V CDR1 and CDR2: SGHDT, YYEEEE. The CDR3 runs 15 residues. The CDR3 here is CASTRGRAYYNEQFF. In nucleotides, the CDR3 is TGTGCCAGCACACGCGGGAGGGCCTACTACAATGAGCAGTTCTTC.

This clone showed up just once. The chain employs TRBV7-2 and TRBJ2-1; possible D gene TRBD2, 6 bases. V was clipped by 4 bases and J by 0 bases, with 13 bases between them. There are 16 residues in the CDR3. Germline V gene lookup returns CDR1 SGHTA and CDR2 FQGNSA. The CDR3 nucleotides are TGTGCCAGCAGCTCCCAGGTAGCGGTCTCCTACAATGAGCAGTTCTTC. Amino acid sequence: CASSSQVAVSYNEQFF.

The chain employs TRBV28 and TRBJ1-2; 9 bases match TRBD1. Trimming cost V 5 bases and J 1 base; bases outside gene matches: 8. This CDR3 is 16 amino acids long. Germline values: CDR1 MDHEN, CDR2 SYDVKM. CDR3 nucleotides: TGTGCCAGCAGTCGGGGGGGGACAGGGTTTAACTATGGCTACACCTTC. The encoded protein is CASSRGGTGFNYGYTF.

Of note for this clone: Likely a read error: the CDR3 ends without its conserved phenylalanine or tryptophan. Because the CDR3's place on the DNA is in doubt, the DNA is left out and the CDR3 is given as listed by TCRdb. V is TRBV7-9 and J is TRBJ1-2; no DNA check was done on the table's D call, TRBD1. The CDR3 is 13 amino acids long, termini counted. Germline V CDR1 and CDR2: SEHNR, FQNEAQ (reference sequence). The CDR3 region is CASSPDEQGGPLL.

This clone was counted only a few times. V and J are TRBV4-3 and TRBJ1-4; perhaps TRBD1 as D (6 bases). In germline, CDR1 is LGHNA, CDR2 YSLEER. V dropped 0 bases and J dropped 1 base, with 24 bases sitting between them. CDR3 length: 21 amino acids. The CDR3 protein is CASSQELLYKGELRTNEKLFF. The CDR3 nucleotides read TGCGCCAGCAGCCAAGAACTACTATATAAGGGGGAACTCCGAACTAATGAAAAACTGTTTTTT.

For the CDR3, the DNA is TGTGCCAGCAGTACAGACAGGAGATATAATTCACCCCTCCACTTT. This sequence encodes CASSTDRRYNSPLHF. This chain links TRBV2 with TRBJ1-6, with D possibly matching TRBD1 (6 bases). The ends were cut back, 5 bases at V and 4 bases at J, with 12 bases in the middle. The CDR3 is 15 residues long. Germline CDR1 is SNHLY and CDR2 is FYNNEI.

Note on this clone: The sample holds other DNA sequences that translate to the same CDR3. The chain carries TRBV4-1 and TRBJ2-7; no clear D. Trimming left V 4 bases short and J 4 bases short, with 11 bases between. Germline CDR1 is MGHRA and CDR2 is YSYEKL. The CDR3 runs to 13 residues. In DNA form, the CDR3 reads TGCGCCAGCAGCCCCTGGAACAGATACGAGCAGTACTTC. Translating gives CASSPWNRYEQYF.

This clone was picked up a small number of times. V gene TRBV6-4 combines with J gene TRBJ2-3; 7 bases align to TRBD2. Germline assignment: CDR1 MRHNA and CDR2 SNTAGT. V lost 3 bases, J lost 0 bases, and 3 bases stayed unmatched. The CDR3 sequence is 15 residues long. CDR3 region: CASSEISGSTDTQYF. CDR3 sequence (DNA): TGTGCCAGCAGTGAGATTAGCGGGAGCACAGATACGCAGTATTTT.

The V and J genes are TRBV7-2 and TRBJ2-7, with TRBD1 matching over 8 bases. The CDR3 extends over 13 amino acids. Germline V CDR1 and CDR2: SGHTA, FQGNSA. The ends lost 7 bases at V and 2 bases at J; junction bases unmatched: 4. CDR3 amino acids: CASKSGGAYEQYF. For the CDR3, the DNA is TGTGCCAGCAAATCAGGGGGCGCCTACGAGCAGTACTTC.

This clone was picked up one time. The gene calls are TRBV28 and TRBJ2-7; a possible D gene is TRBD1 (6 bases). CDR1 and CDR2 from the germline V gene are MDHEN and SYDVKM. Trimming removed 7 bases from V and 6 bases from J, with 16 bases in between. The CDR3 sequence is 13 residues long. The CDR3 reads CASNEGQSGEQYF. Here the CDR3 DNA reads TGTGCCAGCAACGAGGGACAATCTGGCGAGCAGTACTTC.

The chain is built from TRBV29-1 and TRBJ2-7; D gene ambiguous. Trimming pared 4 bases from V and 3 bases from J, leaving 7 bases between. Germline values: CDR1 SQVTM, CDR2 ANQGSEA. The CDR3 loop spans 11 amino acids. In nucleotides, the CDR3 is TGCAGCGTTGGGGCAGGCTACGAGCAGTACTTC. Its protein is CSVGAGYEQYF.

The chain carries TRBV30 and TRBJ1-3, with D possibly being TRBD1 (5 bases). The ends were cut back, 8 bases at V and 0 bases at J, with 8 bases in the middle. CDR3 length equals 12 residues. The germline CDR1 and CDR2 sequences are GTSNPN and SVGIG (reference sequence). For the CDR3, the DNA is TGTGCCCACAGGTCCTCTGGAAACACCATATATTTT. Translation: CAHRSSGNTIYF.

The chain couples TRBV7-3 to TRBJ1-2, with D possibly being TRBD1 (5 bases). CDR3 length: 14 amino acids. The V gene's germline CDR1 is SGHTA and CDR2 FQGTGA. V lost 5 bases and J 4 bases, leaving 14 bases between the germline ends. The CDR3 here is CASSLSGGGYGYTF. The DNA of the CDR3 is TGTGCCAGCAGCCTCTCGGGGGGAGGCTATGGCTACACCTTC.

The gene calls are TRBV7-9 and TRBJ1-3; TRBD1 might be the D (5 bases). Per the germline V gene, CDR1 is SEHNR and CDR2 is FQNEAQ (reference sequence). The V and J ends lost 0 bases and 6 bases respectively, with 12 bases between them. The CDR3 covers 15 residues. Written as DNA, the CDR3 is TGTGCCAGCAGCTTAGCGGGTCGGGGGACAAACACCATATATTTT. The encoded protein is CASSLAGRGTNTIYF.

The genes are TRBV2 and TRBJ1-2; no definite D call. Germline V gene data show CDR1 as SNHLY and CDR2 as FYNNEI. The V end was cut by 0 bases, the J end by 7 bases, with 9 bases between. The CDR3 sequence is 13 residues long. The DNA of the CDR3 is TGTGCCAGCAGTGAAGCGTCCTTGAGTGGCTACACCTTC. Its protein is CASSEASLSGYTF. The full variable domain, in which reference TRBV2 and TRBJ1-2 provide the parts outside the CDR3, is EPEVTQTPSHQVTQMGQEVILRCVPISNHLYFYWYRQILGQKVEFLVSFYNNEISEKSEIFDDQFSVERPDGSNFTLKIRSTKLEDSAMYFCASSEASLSGYTFGSGTRLTVV.

CDR3 sequence (DNA): TGTGCCAGCAACCCGGGCGGGGCAGTAGAGACCCAGTACTTC. Its protein product is CASNPGGAVETQYF. V and J are TRBV6-6 and TRBJ2-5; D possibly corresponds to TRBD2 (6 bases). Trimming left V 7 bases short and J 4 bases short, with 16 bases between. This CDR3 contains 14 residues. Germline loops: CDR1 MNHNY, CDR2 SVGAGI (reference sequence).

The rearrangement joins TRBV6-1 to TRBJ1-5, with a tentative D call TRBD1 (6 bases). CDR3 length: 13 amino acids. V gave up 6 bases and J gave up 5 bases, with 11 bases separating them. The germline gives CDR1 MNHNS, CDR2 SASEGT. This chain's CDR3 is CASSVGTYQPQHF. As DNA, the CDR3 is TGTGCCAGCAGCGTCGGGACATATCAGCCCCAGCATTTT.

The rearrangement links TRBV4-3 to TRBJ1-2, with D tentatively TRBD1 (5 bases). V was shortened by 0 bases and J by 0 bases, with 8 bases between the two germline ends. Germline loops: CDR1 LGHNA, CDR2 YSLEER. The CDR3 spans 15 residues. CDR3 nucleotide sequence: TGCGCCAGCAGCCAAGAGGGGGGATCTAACTATGGCTACACCTTC. Amino acid sequence: CASSQEGGSNYGYTF.

The chain joins TRBV5-1 to TRBJ2-5, with 8 bases matching TRBD2. Looked up from germline, CDR1 is SGHRS and CDR2 is YFSETQ. The CDR3 consists of 16 residues. After removal of 0 bases from V and 4 bases from J, the junction contained 8 bases not matched to a gene. Here the CDR3 reads CASSLEIAGRGETQYF. CDR3 bases: TGCGCCAGCAGCTTGGAGATAGCGGGGAGGGGAGAGACCCAGTACTTC.